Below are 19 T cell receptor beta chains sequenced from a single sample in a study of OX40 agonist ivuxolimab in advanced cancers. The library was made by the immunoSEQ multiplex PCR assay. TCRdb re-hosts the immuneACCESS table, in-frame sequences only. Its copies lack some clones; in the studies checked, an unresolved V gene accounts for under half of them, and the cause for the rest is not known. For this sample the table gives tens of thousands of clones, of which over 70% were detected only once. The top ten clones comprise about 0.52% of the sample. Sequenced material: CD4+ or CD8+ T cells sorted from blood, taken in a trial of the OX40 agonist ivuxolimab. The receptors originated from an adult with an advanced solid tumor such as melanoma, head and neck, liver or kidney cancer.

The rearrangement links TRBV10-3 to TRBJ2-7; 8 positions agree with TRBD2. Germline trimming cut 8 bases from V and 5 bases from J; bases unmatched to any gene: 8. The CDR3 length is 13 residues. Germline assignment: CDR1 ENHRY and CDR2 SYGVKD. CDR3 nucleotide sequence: TGTGCCATCTCGGGGCGGGGGGATGACGAGCAGTACTTC. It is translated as CAISGRGDDEQYF.

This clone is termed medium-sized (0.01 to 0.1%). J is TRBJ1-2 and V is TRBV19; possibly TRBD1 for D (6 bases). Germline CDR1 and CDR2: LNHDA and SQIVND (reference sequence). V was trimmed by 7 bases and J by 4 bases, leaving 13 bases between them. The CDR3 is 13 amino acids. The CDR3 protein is CASTPDRSYGYTF. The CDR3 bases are TGTGCCAGTACCCCCGACAGGTCCTATGGCTACACCTTC.

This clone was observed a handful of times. CDR3 loop: CASSLEADGTGELFF. The CDR3 DNA reads as TGCGCCAGCAGCTTGGAAGCGGACGGGACCGGGGAGCTGTTTTTT. The chain couples TRBV5-1 to TRBJ2-2; tentatively, D is TRBD2 (5 bases). Germline-derived CDR1 and CDR2 are SGHRS and YFSETQ. Trimming took 0 bases from V and 5 from J, leaving 11 bases between them. The CDR3 runs to 15 residues.

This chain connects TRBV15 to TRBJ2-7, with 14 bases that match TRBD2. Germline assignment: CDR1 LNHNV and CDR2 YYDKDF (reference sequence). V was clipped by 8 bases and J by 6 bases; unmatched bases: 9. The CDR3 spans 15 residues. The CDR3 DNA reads TGTGCCACCGGGACTAGCGGGAGAACCTCGCTCGAGCAGTACTTC. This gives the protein CATGTSGRTSLEQYF.

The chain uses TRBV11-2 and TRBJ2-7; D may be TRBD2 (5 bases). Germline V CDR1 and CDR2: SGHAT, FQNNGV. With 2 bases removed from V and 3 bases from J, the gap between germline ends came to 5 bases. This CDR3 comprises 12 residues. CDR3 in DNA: TGTGCCAGCAGCTTACGGGGCTACGAGCAGTACTTC. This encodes CASSLRGYEQYF.

In nucleotides, the CDR3 is TGTGCCAGTAGTACGGACGGGACCTATGGCTACACCTTC. This codes for CASSTDGTYGYTF. V usage is TRBV19 and J usage is TRBJ1-2; D is perhaps TRBD1 (5 bases). The CDR3 totals 13 residues. The V and J ends lost 4 bases and 4 bases respectively, with 10 bases between them. Germline CDR1 reads LNHDA; CDR2 reads SQIVND (reference sequence).

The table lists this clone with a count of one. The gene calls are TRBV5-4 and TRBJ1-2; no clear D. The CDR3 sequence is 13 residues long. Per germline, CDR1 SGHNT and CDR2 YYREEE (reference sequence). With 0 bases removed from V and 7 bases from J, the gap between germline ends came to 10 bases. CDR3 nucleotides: TGTGCCAGCAGCTTGGAGGGTTCAGGTGGCTACACCTTC. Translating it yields CASSLEGSGGYTF.

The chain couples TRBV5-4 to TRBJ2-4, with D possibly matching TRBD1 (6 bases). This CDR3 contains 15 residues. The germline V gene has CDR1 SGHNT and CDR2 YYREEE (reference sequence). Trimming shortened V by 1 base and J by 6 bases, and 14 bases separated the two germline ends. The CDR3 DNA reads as TGTGCCAGCAGCTTGACGACAGGTGGTGGAAACATTCAGTACTTC. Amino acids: CASSLTTGGGNIQYF.

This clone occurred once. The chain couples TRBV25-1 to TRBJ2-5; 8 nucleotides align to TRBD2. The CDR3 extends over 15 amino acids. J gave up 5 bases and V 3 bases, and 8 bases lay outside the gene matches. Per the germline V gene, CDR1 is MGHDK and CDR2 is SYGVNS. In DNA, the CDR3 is TGTGCCAGCAGTGATCCGACTAGCGTAGAGGAGACCCAGTACTTC. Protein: CASSDPTSVEETQYF.

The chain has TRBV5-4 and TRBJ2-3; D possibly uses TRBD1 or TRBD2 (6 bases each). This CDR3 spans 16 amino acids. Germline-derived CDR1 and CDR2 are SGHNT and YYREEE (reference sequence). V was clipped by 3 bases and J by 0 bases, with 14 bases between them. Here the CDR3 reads CASSSGASRSTDTQYF. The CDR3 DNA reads TGTGCCAGCAGCTCGGGGGCTAGCCGTAGCACAGATACGCAGTATTTT.

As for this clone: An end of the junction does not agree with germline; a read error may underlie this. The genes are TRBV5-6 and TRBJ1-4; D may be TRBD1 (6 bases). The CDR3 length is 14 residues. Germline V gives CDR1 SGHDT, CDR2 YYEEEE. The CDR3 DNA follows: TGTGCCAGCAGCCGACAGGTTACTAAGGAAAAACTGTTTTTT. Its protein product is CASSRQVTKEKLFF.

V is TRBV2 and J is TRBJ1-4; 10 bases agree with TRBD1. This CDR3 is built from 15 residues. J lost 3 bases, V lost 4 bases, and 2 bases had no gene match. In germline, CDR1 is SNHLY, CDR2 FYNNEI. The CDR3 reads CASSAGQGANEKLFF. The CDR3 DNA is TGTGCCAGCAGTGCCGGACAGGGGGCTAATGAAAAACTGTTTTTT.

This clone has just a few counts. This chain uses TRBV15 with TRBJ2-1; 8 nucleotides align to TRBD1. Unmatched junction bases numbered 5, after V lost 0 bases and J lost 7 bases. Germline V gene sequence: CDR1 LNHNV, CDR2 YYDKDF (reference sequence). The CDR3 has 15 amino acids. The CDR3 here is CATSRERTGRNEQFF. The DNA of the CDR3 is TGTGCCACCAGCAGAGAAAGGACAGGGCGGAATGAGCAGTTCTTC. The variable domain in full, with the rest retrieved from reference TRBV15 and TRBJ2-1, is DAMVIQNPRYQVTQFGKPVTLSCSQTLNHNVMYWYQQKSSQAPKLLFHYYDKDFNNEADTPDNFQSRRPNTSFCFLDIRSPGLGDTAMYLCATSRERTGRNEQFFGPGTRLTVL.

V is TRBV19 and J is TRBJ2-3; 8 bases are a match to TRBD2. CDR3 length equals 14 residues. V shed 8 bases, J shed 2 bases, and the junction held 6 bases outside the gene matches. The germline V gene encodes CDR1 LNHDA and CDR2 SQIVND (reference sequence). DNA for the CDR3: TGTGCCAGTGAGACCGGGAGGGACACAGATACGCAGTATTTT. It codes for CASETGRDTDTQYF.

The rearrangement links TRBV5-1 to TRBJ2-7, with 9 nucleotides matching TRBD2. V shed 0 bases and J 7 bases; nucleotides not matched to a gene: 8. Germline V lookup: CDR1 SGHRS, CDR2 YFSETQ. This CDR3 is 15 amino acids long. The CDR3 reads CASSLVNVAGEEQYF. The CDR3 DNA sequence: TGCGCCAGCAGCTTGGTAAACGTAGCGGGGGAGGAGCAGTACTTC.

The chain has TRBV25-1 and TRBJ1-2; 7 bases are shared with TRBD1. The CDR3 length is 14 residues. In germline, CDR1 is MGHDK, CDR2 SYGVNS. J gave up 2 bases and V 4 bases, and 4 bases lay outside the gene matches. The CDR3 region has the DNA TGTGCCAGCAGTGGACAGGGTCTCAACTATGGCTACACCTTC. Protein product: CASSGQGLNYGYTF.

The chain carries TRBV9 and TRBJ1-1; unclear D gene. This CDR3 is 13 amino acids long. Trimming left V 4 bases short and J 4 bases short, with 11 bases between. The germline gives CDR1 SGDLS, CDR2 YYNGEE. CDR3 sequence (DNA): TGTGCCAGCAGCAAAGGTGCGTCCACTGAAGCTTTCTTT. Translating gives CASSKGASTEAFF.

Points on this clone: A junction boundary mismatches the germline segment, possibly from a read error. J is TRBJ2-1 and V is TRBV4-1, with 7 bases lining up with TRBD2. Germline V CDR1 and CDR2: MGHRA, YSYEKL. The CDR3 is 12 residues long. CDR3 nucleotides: TGCGCCAGCAGCCAAGCCCTGGGACTAAGGGTCTTC. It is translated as CASSQALGLRVF.

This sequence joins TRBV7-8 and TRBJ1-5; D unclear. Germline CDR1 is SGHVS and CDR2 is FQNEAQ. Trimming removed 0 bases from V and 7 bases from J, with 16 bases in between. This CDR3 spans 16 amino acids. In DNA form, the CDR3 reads TGTGCCAGCAGCTTAGCGGAGGGCAGGACCCAACAGCCCCAGCATTTT. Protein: CASSLAEGRTQQPQHF.